This T cell receptor (beta chain) is drawn from a study of control samples from healthy donors and cancer patients. This CDR3 region has 19 residues. Looked up from germline, CDR1 is SGHTA and CDR2 is FQGTGA. V shed 3 bases and J 1 base; nucleotides not matched to a gene: 14. Sequenced by immunoSEQ multiplex PCR; TCRdb stores in-frame clones only, minus some. The data include some 190,000 clones; the top ten clones carry around 2%. Sequencing was done on a sample of blood. The V gene is TRBV7-3, the J gene TRBJ1-3; 8 nucleotides line up with TRBD1. The source is a woman aged 25 to 45 in good health. DNA of the CDR3: TGTGCCAGCAGCTTCATCTACCCCCGGGACAGGAATTCTGGAAACACCATATATTTT. This codes for CASSFIYPRDRNSGNTIYF.